The T cell receptor (beta chain) described here comes from a study of T-cell memory formation after mild COVID-19. Study in general: Among the donors, TCR clusters were largely specific to each donor.

TCRdb re-analysed the 5' RACE reads in MiXCR, keeping a single row per CDR3 protein. The sample holds approximately 150,000 distinct CDR3 sequences, about 6.1% seen once. This clonotype was detected only a few times. Sequencing used PBMCs or a T cell subset sorted from them (not recorded which). The clonotype comes from an adult woman who had mild COVID-19 (a few samples of this study predate the infection). Cell type and time point are not known.

The CDR3 loop reads CASSQKGGFTDTQYF. The CDR3 DNA follows: TGTGCCAGCAGCCAAAAGGGGGGCTTCACAGATACGCAGTATTTT. The V and J genes are TRBV4-2 and TRBJ2-3; either TRBD1 or TRBD2 may fit D (6 bases each). This CDR3 spans 15 amino acids. Germline V gene lookup returns CDR1 LGHNA and CDR2 YNFKEQ. Between the trimmed V and J ends, which lost 2 bases and 2 bases, there was a span of 11 bases.